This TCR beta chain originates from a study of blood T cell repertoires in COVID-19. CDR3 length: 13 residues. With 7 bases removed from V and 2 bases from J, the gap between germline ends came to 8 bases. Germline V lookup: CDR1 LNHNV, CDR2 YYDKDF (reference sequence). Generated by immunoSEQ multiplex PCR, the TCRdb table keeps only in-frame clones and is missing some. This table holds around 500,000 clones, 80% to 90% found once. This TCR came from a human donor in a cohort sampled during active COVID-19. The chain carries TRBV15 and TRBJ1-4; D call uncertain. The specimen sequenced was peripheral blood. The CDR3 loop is CATTGLTNEKLFF. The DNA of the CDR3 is TGTGCCACCACCGGGTTGACTAATGAAAAACTGTTTTTT.